Detailed here is one T cell receptor beta chain. Its antigen is currently unknown. The data derive from a study of T-cell reconstitution after alpha-beta-depleted transplantation in children. Overall study findings and caveats: Fresh T-cell production supplied most of the T-cell counts and diversity seen one year after transplant. The origin of alpha-beta T cells about two months after transplant was reportedly several hundred expanded graft clones.

Unique molecular identifiers tagged the TCRbeta library. TCRdb fed the PCR reads into MiXCR, producing one record per CDR3 protein. Of about 100,000 distinct CDR3 sequences in the sample, about 7.5% were seen once. This sequence was found in a boy aged 2 to 9 with acute lymphoblastic leukemia, due to receive a stem cell transplant. This sample comprised PBMCs, obtained before TCRalphabeta/CD19-depleted stem cell transplant.

This CDR3 is CASSGHPDGPQPQHF. In DNA, the CDR3 is TGCGCCAGCAGTGGCCACCCCGATGGACCTCAGCCCCAGCATTTT. This chain uses TRBV23-1 with TRBJ1-5, with D unresolved. TRBV23-1 is an ORF, and what it does is uncertain. This CDR3 has 15 amino acids. Trimming took 5 bases from V and 6 from J, leaving 17 bases between them.